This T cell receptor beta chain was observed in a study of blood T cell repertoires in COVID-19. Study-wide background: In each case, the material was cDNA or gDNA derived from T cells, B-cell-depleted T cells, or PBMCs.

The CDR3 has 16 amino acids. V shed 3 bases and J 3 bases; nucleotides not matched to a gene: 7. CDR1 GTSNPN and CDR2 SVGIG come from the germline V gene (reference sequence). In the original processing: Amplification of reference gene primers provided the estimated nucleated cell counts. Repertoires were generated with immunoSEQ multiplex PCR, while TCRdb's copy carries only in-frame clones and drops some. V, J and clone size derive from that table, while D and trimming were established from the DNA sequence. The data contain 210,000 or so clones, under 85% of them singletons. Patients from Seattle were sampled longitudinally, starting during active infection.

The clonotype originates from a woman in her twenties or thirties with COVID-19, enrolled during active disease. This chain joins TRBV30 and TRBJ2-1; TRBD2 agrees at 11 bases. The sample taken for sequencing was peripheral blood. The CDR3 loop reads CAWRDPGLADYNEQFF. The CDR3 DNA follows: TGTGCCTGGAGAGACCCGGGACTAGCGGACTACAATGAGCAGTTCTTC.